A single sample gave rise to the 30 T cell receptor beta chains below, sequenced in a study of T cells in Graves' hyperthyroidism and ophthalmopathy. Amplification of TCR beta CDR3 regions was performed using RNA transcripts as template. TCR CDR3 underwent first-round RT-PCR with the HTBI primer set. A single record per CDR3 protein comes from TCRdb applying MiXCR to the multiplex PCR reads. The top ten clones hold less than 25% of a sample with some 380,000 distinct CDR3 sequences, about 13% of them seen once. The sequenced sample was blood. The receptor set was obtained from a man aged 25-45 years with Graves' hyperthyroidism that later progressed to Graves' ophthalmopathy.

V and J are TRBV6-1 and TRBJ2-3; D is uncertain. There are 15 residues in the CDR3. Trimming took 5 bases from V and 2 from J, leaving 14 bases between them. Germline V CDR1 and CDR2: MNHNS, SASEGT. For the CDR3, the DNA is TGTGCCAGCAGTACACAGCGCTACTACACAGATACGCAGTATTTT. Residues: CASSTQRYYTDTQYF.

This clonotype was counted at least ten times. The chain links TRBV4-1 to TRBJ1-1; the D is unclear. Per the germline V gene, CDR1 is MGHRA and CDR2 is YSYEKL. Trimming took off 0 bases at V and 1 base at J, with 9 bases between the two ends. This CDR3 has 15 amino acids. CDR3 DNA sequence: TGCGCCAGCAGCCAAGATTTGCACGCGAACACTGAAGCTTTCTTT. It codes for CASSQDLHANTEAFF.

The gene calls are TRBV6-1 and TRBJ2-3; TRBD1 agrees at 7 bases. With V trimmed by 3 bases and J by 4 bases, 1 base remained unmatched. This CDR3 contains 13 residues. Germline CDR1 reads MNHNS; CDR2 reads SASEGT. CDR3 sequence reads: CASSDGTADTQYF. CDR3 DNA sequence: TGTGCCAGCAGTGACGGGACAGCAGATACGCAGTATTTT.

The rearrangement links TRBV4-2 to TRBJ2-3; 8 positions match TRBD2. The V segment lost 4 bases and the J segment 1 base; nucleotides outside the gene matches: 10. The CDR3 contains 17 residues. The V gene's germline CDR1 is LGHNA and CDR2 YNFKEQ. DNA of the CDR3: TGTGCCAGCAGCCCTCTTTTTAGCGGGGACGGCACAGATACGCAGTATTTT. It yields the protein CASSPLFSGDGTDTQYF.

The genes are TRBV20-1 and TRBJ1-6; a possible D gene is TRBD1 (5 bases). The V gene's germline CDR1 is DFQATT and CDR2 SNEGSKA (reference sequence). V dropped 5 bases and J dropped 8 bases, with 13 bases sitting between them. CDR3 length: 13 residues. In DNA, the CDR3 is TGCAGTGCTTCTGAACAGGCGTATTCACCCCTCCACTTT. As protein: CSASEQAYSPLHF.

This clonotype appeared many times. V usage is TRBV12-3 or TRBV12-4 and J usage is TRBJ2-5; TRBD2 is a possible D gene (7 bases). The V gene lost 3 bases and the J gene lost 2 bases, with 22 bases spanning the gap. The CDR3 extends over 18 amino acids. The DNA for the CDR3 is TGTGCCAGCAGTTTCAGTATTGGGGGGGGGCCGCGACAAGAGACCCAGTACTTC. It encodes CASSFSIGGGPRQETQYF.

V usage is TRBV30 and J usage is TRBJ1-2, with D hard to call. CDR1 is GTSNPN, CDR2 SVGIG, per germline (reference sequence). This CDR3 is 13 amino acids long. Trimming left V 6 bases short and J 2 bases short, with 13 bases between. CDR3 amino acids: CACLKGDNYGYTF. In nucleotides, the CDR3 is TGTGCCTGCCTTAAGGGAGACAACTATGGCTACACCTTC.

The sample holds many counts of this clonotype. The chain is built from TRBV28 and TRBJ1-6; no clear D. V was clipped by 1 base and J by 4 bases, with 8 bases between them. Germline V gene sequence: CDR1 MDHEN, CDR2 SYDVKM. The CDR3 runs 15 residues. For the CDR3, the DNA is TGTGCCAGCAGTTTATATTTTAGTTATAATTCACCCCTCCACTTT. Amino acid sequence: CASSLYFSYNSPLHF.

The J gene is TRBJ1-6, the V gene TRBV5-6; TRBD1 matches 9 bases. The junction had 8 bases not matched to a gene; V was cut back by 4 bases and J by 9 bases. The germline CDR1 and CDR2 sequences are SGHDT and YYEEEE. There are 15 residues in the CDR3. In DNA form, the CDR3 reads TGTGCCAGCAGCCGCGGGACAGGGAAAGGTTCACCCCTCCACTTT. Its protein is CASSRGTGKGSPLHF.

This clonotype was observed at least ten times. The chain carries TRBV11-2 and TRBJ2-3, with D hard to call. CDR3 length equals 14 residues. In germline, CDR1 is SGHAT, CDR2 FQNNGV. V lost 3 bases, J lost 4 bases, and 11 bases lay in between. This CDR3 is CASSLEFRADTQYF. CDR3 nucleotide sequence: TGTGCCAGCAGCTTGGAGTTCCGCGCAGATACGCAGTATTTT.

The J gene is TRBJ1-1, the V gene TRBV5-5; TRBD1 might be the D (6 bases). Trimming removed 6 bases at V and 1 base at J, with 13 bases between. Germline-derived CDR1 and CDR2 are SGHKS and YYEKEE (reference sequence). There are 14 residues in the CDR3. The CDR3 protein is CASIKLQGNTEAFF. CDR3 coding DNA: TGTGCCAGCATCAAGTTACAGGGGAACACTGAAGCTTTCTTT. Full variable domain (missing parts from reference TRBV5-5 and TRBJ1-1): DAGVTQSPTHLIKTRGQQVTLRCSPISGHKSVSWYQQVLGQGPQFIFQYYEKEERGRGNFPDRFSARQFPNYSSELNVNALLLGDSALYLCASIKLQGNTEAFFGQGTRLTVV.

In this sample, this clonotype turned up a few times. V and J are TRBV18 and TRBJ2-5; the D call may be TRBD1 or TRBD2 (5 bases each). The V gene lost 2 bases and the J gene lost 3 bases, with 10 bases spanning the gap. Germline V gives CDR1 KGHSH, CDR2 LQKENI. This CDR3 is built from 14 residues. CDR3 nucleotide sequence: TGTGCCAGCTCACCAAGGGACGGAGAAGAGACCCAGTACTTC. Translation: CASSPRDGEETQYF.

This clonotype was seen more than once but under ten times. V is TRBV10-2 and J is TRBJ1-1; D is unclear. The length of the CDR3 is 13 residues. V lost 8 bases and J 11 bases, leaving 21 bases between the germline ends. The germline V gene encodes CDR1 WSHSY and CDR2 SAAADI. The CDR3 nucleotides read TGCGCCAGCGGGTCCTCCCCGTTCGGTGAGGCTTTCTTT. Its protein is CASGSSPFGEAFF.

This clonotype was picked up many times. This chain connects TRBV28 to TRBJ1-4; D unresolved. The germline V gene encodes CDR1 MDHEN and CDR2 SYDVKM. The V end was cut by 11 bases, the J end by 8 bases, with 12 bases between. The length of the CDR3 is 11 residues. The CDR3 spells CASWSGEKLFF. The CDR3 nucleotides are TGTGCCTCCTGGTCGGGCGAAAAACTGTTTTTT.

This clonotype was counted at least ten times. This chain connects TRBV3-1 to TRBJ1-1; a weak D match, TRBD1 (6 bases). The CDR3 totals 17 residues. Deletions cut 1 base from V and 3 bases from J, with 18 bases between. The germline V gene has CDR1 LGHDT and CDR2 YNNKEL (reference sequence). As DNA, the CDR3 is TGTGCCAGCAGCCAAGGGGTGGGACAAGGATGGGACACTGAAGCTTTCTTT. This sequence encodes CASSQGVGQGWDTEAFF.

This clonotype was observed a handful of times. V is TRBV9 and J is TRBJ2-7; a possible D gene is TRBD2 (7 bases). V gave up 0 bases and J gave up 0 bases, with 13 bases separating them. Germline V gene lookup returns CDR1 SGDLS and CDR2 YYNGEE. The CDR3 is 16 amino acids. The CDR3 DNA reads TGTGCCAGCAGCGTAGCGGGGGGCCACGACTCCTACGAGCAGTACTTC. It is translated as CASSVAGGHDSYEQYF.

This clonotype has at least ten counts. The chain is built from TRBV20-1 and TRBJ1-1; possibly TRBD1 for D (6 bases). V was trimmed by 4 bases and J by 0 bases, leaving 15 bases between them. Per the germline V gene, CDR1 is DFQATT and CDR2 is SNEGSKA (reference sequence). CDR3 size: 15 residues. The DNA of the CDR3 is TGCAGTGCTATCGACAGGCGATTCATGAACACTGAAGCTTTCTTT. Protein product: CSAIDRRFMNTEAFF.

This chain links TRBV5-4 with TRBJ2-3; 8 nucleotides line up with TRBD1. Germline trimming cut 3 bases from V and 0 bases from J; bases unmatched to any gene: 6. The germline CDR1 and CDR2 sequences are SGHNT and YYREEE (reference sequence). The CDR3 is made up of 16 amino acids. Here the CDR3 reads CASSWWTGPSTDTQYF. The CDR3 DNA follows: TGTGCCAGCAGCTGGTGGACAGGGCCTAGCACAGATACGCAGTATTTT.

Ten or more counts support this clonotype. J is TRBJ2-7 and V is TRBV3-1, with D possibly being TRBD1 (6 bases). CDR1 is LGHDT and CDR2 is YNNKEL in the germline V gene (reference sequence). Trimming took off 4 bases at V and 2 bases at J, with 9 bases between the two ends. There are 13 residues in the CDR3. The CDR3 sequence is CASSRRGTYEQYF. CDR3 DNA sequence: TGTGCCAGCAGCCGTAGGGGGACCTACGAGCAGTACTTC.

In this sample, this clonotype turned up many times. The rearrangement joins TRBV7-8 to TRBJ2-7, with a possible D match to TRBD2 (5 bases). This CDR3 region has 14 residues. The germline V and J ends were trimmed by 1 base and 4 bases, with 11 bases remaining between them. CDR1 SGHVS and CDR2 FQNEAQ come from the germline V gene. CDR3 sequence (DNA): TGTGCCAGCAGCTTAGTCCGGGGTTTTTACGAGCAGTACTTC. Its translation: CASSLVRGFYEQYF.

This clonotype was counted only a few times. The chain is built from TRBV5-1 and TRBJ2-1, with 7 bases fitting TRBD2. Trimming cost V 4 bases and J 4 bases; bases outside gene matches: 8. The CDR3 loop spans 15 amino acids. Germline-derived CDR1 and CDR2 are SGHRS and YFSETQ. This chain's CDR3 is CASSQAGREYNEQFF. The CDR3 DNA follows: TGCGCCAGCAGCCAAGCGGGGCGAGAATACAATGAGCAGTTCTTC.

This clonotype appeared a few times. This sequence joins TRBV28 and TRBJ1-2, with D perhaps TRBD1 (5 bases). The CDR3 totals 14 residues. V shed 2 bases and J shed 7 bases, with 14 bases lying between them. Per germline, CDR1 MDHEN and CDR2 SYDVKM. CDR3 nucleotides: TGTGCCAGCAGTTTAACGATTTCAGGGAGTGGCTACACCTTC. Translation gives CASSLTISGSGYTF.

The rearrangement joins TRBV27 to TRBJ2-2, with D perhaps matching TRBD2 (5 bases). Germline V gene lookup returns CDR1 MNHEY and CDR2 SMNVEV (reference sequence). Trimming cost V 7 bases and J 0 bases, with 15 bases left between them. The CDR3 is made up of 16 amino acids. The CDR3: CASNLAGVANTGELFF. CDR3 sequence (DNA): TGTGCCAGCAATCTAGCCGGGGTCGCGAACACCGGGGAGCTGTTTTTT.

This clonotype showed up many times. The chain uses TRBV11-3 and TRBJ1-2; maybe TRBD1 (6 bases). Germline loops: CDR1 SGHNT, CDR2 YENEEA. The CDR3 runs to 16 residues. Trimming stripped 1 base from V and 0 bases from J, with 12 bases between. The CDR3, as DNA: TGTGCCAGCAGCTTAGGGGACACTGCCTCTAACTATGGCTACACCTTC. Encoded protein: CASSLGDTASNYGYTF.

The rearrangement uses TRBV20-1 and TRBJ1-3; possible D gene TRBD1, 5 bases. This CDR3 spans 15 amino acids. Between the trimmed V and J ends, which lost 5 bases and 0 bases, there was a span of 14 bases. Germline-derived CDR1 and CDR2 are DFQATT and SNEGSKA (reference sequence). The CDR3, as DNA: TGCAGTGCTGACTCGGGGGGGGGCTCTGGAAACACCATATATTTT. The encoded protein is CSADSGGGSGNTIYF.

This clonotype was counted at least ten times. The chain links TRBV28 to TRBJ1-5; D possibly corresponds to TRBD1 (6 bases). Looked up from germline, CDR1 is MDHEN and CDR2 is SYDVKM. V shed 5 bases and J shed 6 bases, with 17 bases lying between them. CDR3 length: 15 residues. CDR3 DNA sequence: TGTGCCAGCAGTCTCCCTGCAGGGGCGAGTCAGCCCCAGCATTTT. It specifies CASSLPAGASQPQHF.

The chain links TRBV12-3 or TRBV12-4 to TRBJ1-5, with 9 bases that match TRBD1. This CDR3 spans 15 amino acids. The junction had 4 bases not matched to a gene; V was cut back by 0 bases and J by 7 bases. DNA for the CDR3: TGTGCCAGCAGTTTAGCCCGGACAGGGGACCAGCCCCAGCATTTT. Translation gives CASSLARTGDQPQHF.

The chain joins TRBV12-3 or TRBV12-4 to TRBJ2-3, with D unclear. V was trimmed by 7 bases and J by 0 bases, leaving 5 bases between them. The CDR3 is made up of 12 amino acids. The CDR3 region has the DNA TGTGCCAGCAAACGGAGCACAGATACGCAGTATTTT. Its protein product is CASKRSTDTQYF.

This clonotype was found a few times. The DNA for the CDR3 is TGTGCCAGCAGCTTAGGGGTGTACAGGGACTCTCAAGAGACCCAGTACTTC. It specifies CASSLGVYRDSQETQYF. The chain couples TRBV11-2 to TRBJ2-5; D may correspond to TRBD1 or TRBD2 (6 bases each). The CDR3 totals 17 residues. V shed 1 base and J shed 2 bases, with 17 bases lying between them. Germline values: CDR1 SGHAT, CDR2 FQNNGV.

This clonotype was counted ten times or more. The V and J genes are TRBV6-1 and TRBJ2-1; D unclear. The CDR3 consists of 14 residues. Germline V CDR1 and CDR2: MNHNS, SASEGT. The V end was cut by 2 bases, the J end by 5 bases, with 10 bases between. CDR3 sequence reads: CASSERDLNNEQFF. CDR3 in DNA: TGTGCCAGCAGTGAACGAGACCTAAACAATGAGCAGTTCTTC.